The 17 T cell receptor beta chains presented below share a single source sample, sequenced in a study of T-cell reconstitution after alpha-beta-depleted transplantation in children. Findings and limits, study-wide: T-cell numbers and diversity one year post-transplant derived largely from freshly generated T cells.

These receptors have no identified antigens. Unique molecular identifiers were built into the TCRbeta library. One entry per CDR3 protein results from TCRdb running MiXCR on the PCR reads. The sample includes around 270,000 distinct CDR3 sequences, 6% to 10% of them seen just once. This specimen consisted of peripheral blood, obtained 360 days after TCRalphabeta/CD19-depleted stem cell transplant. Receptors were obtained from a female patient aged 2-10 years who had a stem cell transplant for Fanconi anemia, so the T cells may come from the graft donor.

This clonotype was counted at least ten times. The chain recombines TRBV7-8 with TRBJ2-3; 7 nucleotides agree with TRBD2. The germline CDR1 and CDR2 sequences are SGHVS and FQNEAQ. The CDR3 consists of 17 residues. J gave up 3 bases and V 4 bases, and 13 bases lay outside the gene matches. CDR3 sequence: CASSSLKRGVGTDTQYF. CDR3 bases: TGTGCCAGCAGCTCCCTAAAGCGGGGTGTCGGGACAGATACGCAGTATTTT.

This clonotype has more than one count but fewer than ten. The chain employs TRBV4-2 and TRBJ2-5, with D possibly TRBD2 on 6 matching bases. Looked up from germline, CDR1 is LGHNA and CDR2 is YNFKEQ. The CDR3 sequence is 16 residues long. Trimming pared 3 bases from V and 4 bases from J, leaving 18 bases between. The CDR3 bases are TGTGCCAGCAGCCAGGGTATCGGGGGTTCAACAGAGACCCAGTACTTC. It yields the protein CASSQGIGGSTETQYF.

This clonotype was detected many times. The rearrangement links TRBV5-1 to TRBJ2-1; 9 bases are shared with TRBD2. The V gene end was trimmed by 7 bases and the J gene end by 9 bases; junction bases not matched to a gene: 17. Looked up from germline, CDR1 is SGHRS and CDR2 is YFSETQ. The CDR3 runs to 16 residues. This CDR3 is CASGNPGLAPSGEQFF. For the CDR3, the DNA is TGCGCCAGCGGGAACCCGGGACTAGCTCCATCCGGTGAGCAGTTCTTC.

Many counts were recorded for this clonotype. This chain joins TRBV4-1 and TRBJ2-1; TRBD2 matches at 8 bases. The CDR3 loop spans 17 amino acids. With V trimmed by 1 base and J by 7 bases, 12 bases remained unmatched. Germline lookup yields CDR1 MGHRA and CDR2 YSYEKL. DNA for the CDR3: TGCGCCAGCAGCCAAGGGCAACTAGCGGTCCTGGGGAATGAGCAGTTCTTC. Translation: CASSQGQLAVLGNEQFF.

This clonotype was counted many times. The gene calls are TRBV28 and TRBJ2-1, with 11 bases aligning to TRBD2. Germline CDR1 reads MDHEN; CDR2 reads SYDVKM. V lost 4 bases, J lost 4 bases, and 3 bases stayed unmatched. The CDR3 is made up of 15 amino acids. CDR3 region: CASSSLAGGYNEQFF. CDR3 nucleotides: TGTGCCAGCAGTTCCTTAGCGGGGGGGTACAATGAGCAGTTCTTC.

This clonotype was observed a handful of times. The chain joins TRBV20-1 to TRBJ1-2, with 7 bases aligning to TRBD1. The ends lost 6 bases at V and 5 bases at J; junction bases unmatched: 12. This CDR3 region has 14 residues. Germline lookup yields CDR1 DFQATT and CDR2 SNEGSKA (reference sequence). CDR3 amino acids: CSAVVPGQIYGYTF. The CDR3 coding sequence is TGCAGTGCCGTTGTTCCGGGACAGATATATGGCTACACCTTC.

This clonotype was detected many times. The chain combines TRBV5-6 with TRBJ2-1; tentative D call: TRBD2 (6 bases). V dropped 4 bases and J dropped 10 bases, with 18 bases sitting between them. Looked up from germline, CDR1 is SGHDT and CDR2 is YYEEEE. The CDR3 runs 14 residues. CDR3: CASSSSLLAREQFF. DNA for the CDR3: TGTGCCAGCAGCAGCTCCCTACTAGCACGCGAGCAGTTCTTC.

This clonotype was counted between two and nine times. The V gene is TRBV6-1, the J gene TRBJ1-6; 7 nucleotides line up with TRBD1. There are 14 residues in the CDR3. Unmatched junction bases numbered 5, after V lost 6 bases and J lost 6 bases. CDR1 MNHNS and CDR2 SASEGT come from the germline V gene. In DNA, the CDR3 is TGTGCCAGCAGCAGCGACAGGGTTAATTCACCCCTCCACTTT. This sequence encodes CASSSDRVNSPLHF.

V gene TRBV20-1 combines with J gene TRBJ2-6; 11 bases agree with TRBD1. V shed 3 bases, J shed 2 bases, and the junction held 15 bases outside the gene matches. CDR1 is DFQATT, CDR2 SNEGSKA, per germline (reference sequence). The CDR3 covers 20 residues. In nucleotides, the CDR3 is TGCAGTGCTAGTCTGCTCGCCCGGGACAGGGGGGGAACTGGGGCCAACGTCCTGACTTTC. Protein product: CSASLLARDRGGTGANVLTF.

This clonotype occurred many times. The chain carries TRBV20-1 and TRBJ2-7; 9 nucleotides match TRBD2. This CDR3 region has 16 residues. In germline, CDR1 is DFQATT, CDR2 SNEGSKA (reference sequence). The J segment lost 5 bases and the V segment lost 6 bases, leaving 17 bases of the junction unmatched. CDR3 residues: CSAPSDSGGPYNEQYF. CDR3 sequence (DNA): TGCAGTGCCCCCAGCGATAGCGGGGGTCCGTACAACGAGCAGTACTTC.

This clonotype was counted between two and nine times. CDR3 loop: CASSLGSTGGSYEQYF. In nucleotides, the CDR3 is TGTGCCAGCAGCTTAGGGTCAACAGGGGGCTCCTACGAGCAGTACTTC. This chain links TRBV11-2 with TRBJ2-7; 8 bases match TRBD1. This CDR3 contains 16 residues. J lost 0 bases, V lost 1 base, and 5 bases had no gene match. Germline loops: CDR1 SGHAT, CDR2 FQNNGV. Variable domain in full (rest from reference TRBV11-2 and TRBJ2-7): EAGVAQSPRYKIIEKRQSVAFWCNPISGHATLYWYQQILGQGPKLLIQFQNNGVVDDSQLPKDRFSAERLKGVDSTLKIQPAKLEDSAVYLCASSLGSTGGSYEQYFGPGTRLTVT.

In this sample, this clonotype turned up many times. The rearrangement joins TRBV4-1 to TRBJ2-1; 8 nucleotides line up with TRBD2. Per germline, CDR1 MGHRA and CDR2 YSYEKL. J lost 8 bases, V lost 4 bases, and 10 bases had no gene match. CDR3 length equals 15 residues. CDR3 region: CASSLRLAPGDEQFF. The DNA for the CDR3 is TGCGCCAGCAGCCTTAGACTAGCGCCCGGAGATGAGCAGTTCTTC.

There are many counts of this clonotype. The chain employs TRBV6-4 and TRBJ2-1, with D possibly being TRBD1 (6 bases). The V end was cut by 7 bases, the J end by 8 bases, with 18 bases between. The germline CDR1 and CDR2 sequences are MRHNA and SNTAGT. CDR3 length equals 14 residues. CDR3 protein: CASTRDMNWDEQFF. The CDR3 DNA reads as TGTGCCAGCACCCGGGACATGAATTGGGATGAGCAGTTCTTC.

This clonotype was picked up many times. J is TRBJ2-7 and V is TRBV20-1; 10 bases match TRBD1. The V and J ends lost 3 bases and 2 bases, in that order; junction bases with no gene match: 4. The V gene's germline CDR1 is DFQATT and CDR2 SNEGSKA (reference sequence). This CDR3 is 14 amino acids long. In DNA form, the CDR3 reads TGCAGTGCTAGCTGGACAGGGGGGCCCTACGAGCAGTACTTC. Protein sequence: CSASWTGGPYEQYF.

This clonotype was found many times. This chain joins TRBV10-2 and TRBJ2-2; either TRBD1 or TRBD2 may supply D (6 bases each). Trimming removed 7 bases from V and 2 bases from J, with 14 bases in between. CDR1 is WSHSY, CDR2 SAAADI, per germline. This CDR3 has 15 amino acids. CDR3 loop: CASMGWGANTGELFF. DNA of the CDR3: TGCGCCAGCATGGGATGGGGGGCCAACACCGGGGAGCTGTTTTTT.

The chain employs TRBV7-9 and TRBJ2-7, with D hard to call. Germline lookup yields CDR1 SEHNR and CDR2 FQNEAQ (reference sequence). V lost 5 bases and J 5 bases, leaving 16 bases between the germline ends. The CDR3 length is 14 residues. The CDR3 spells CASSDPKGLDEQYF. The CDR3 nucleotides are TGTGCCAGCAGCGACCCAAAGGGTTTGGACGAGCAGTACTTC.

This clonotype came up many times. The chain's CDR3 is CSARVIASGGSDTQYF. The CDR3 bases are TGCAGTGCTAGAGTGATAGCTAGCGGGGGTTCAGATACGCAGTATTTT. V and J are TRBV20-1 and TRBJ2-3; 10 bases map to TRBD2. Trimming took 1 base from V and 4 from J; bases not matched to a gene: 8. The CDR3 consists of 16 residues. The germline gives CDR1 DFQATT, CDR2 SNEGSKA (reference sequence).